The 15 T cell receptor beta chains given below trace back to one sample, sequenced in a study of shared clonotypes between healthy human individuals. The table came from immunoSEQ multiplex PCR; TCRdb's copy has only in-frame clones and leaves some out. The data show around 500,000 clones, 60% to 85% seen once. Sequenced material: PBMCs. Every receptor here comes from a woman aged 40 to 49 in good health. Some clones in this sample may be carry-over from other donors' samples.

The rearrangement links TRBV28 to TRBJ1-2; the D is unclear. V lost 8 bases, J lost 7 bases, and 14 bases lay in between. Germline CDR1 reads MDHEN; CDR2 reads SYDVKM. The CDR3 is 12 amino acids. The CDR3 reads CASWTPNSGYTF. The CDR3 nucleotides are TGTGCCAGCTGGACCCCCAACAGTGGCTACACCTTC.

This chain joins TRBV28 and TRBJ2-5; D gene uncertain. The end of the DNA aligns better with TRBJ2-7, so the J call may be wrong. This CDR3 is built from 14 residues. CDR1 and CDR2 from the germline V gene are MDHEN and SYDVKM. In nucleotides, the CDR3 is TGTGCCAGCAGTCCCGGACGAGAACCCTACGAGCAGTACTTC. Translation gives CASSPGREPYEQYF.

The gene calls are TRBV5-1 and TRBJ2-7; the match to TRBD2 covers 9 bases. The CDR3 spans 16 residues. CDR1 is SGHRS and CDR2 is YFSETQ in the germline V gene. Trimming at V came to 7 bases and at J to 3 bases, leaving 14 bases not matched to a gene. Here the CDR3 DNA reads TGCGCCAGCGGCCCTGTCCTAGCGGGAACAAACTACGAGCAGTACTTC. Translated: CASGPVLAGTNYEQYF.

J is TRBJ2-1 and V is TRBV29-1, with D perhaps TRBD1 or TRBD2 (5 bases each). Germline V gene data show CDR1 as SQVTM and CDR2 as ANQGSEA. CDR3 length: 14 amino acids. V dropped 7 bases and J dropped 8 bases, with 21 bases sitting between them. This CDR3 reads CSAKDPMGVDEQFF. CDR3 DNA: TGCAGCGCTAAAGACCCCATGGGGGTAGATGAGCAGTTCTTC.

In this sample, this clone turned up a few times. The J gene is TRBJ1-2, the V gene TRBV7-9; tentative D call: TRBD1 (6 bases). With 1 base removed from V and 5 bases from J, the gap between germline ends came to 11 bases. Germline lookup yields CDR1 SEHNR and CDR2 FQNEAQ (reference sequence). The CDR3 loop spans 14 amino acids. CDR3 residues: CASSLGRTEYGYTF. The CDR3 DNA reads TGTGCCAGCAGCTTAGGCCGGACAGAGTATGGCTACACCTTC.

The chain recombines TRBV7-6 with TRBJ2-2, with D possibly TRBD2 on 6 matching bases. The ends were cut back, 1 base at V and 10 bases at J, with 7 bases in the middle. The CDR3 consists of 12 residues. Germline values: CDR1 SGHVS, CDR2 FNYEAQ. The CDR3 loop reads CASSLVLAELFF. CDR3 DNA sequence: TGTGCCAGCAGCTTAGTACTAGCGGAGCTGTTTTTT.

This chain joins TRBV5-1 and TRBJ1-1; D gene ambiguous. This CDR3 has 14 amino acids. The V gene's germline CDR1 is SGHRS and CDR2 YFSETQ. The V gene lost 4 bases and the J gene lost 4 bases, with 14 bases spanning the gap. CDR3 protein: CASSNNKGSTEAFF. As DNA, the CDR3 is TGCGCCAGCAGCAATAACAAGGGTAGCACTGAAGCTTTCTTT. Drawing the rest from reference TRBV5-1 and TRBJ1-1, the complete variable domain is KAGVTQTPRYLIKTRGQQVTLSCSPISGHRSVSWYQQTPGQGLQFLFEYFSETQRNKGNFPGRFSGRQFSNSRSEMNVSTLELGDSALYLCASSNNKGSTEAFFGQGTRLTVV.

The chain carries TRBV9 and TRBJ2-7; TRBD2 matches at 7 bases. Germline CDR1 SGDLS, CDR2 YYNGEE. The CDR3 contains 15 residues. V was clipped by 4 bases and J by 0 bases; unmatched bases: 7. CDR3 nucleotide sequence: TGTGCCAGCAGCCCCCGGGCTAGCGGCTCCTACGAGCAGTACTTC. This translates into CASSPRASGSYEQYF.

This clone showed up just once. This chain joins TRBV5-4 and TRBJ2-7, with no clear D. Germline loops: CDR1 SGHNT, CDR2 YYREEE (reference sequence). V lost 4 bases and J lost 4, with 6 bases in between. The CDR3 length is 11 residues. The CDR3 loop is CASSPHYEQYF. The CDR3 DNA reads TGTGCCAGCAGCCCACATTACGAGCAGTACTTC.

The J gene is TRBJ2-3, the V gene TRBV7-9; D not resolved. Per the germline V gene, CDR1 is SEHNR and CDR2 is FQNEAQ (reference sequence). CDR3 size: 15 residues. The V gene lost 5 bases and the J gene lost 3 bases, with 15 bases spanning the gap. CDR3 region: CASSPGRKQTDTQYF. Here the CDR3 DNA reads TGTGCCAGCAGCCCCGGACGGAAGCAGACAGATACGCAGTATTTT.

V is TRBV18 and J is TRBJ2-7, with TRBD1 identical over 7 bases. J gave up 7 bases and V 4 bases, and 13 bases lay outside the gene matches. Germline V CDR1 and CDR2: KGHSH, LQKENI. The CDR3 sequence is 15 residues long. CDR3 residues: CASSRETGLVGEQYF. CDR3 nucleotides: TGTGCCAGCTCACGGGAGACAGGGCTCGTAGGGGAGCAGTACTTC.

The CDR3 is CASSLKTSGSWPYEQYF. CDR3 nucleotides: TGCGCCAGCAGCTTGAAGACTAGCGGGAGTTGGCCCTACGAGCAGTACTTC. The chain uses TRBV5-1 and TRBJ2-7; TRBD2 matches at 12 bases. Trimming cost V 1 base and J 2 bases; bases outside gene matches: 7. This CDR3 has 17 residues. Germline CDR1 SGHRS, CDR2 YFSETQ. Filled out from reference TRBV5-1 and TRBJ2-7, the complete variable domain reads KAGVTQTPRYLIKTRGQQVTLSCSPISGHRSVSWYQQTPGQGLQFLFEYFSETQRNKGNFPGRFSGRQFSNSRSEMNVSTLELGDSALYLCASSLKTSGSWPYEQYFGPGTRLTVT.

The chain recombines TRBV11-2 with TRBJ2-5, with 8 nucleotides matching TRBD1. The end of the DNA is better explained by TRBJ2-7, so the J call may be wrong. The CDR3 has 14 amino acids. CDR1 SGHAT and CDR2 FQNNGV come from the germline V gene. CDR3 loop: CASRIQGGLDEQYF. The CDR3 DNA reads TGTGCCAGCAGGATACAGGGGGGATTGGACGAGCAGTACTTC.

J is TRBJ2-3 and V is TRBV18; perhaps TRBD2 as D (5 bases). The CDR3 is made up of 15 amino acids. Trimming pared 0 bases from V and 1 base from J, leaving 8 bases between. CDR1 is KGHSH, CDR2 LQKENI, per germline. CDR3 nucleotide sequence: TGTGCCAGCTCACCACCGGGGAGCCGCACAGATACGCAGTATTTT. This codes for CASSPPGSRTDTQYF.

CDR3 loop: CASSVGLAGQTQYF. The CDR3 DNA sequence: TGTGCCAGCAGCGTAGGACTAGCGGGACAAACCCAGTACTTC. The V call is TRBV9, the J call TRBJ2-5, with TRBD2 matching 11 bases. CDR3 length: 14 residues. V lost 0 bases and J lost 8; bases outside the gene matches: 3. CDR1 is SGDLS and CDR2 is YYNGEE in the germline V gene.